These T cell receptor beta chains were read from a single sample in a study of blood T cells in healthy people across ages. MiXCR, applied by TCRdb to the 5' RACE reads, yields one record per CDR3 protein. The data hold about 640,000 distinct CDR3 sequences, with roughly 30% observed a single time. Sequencing used blood. Source of these receptors: a woman of 80 years or more in good health. Each CDR3 is given with its conserved first and last residue. A D gene is named only where the DNA matches it firmly. A clone size is listed for some rows: how often the clone was seen (once, few, many), or a class if it is expanded.

TRBD2 | TRBJ2-5 | many | 13 | TRBV20-1 | CSAKGLALETQYF
. | TRBJ1-5 | . | 16 | TRBV4-1 | CASSQETGRWDQPQHF
TRBD2 | TRBJ2-3 | many | 13 | TRBV12-3/TRBV12-4 | CAKREGETDTQYF
. | TRBJ1-3 | . | 16 | TRBV7-2 | CASSLGAPKSGNTIYF
TRBD2 | TRBJ2-3 | many | 15 | TRBV20-1 | CSARETSGSTDTQYF
TRBD1 | TRBJ1-2 | . | 15 | TRBV4-1 | CASSQAWDSPYGYTF
TRBD1 | TRBJ1-4 | many | 15 | TRBV10-3 | CAISETTGAAEKLFF
. | TRBJ2-3 | . | 16 | TRBV18 | CASSRLGLGSGYTQYF
TRBD1 | . | . | 15 | TRBV5-1 | CASSQGQAPGAEQYF
. | TRBJ1-5 | many | 13 | TRBV2 | CASSEAMYQPQHF
. | TRBJ2-6 | many | 17 | TRBV6-2/TRBV6-3 | CASSYPILTSGANVLTF
TRBD2 | TRBJ2-5 | many | 18 | TRBV7-2 | CASSTGWGLAGGGETQYF
TRBD1 | TRBJ1-4 | many | 17 | TRBV20-1 | CSATRTGAHFFNEKLFF
TRBD1 | TRBJ2-7 | many | 16 | TRBV5-6 | CASSYYKMGQSYEQYF
. | TRBJ1-1 | few | 13 | TRBV2 | CASRWGFGTEAFF
TRBD1 | TRBJ1-5 | many | 16 | TRBV7-2 | CASSLSGGFLNQPQHF
TRBD2 | TRBJ2-1 | few | 17 | TRBV6-2/TRBV6-3 | CASSYLSGESSYNEQFF
TRBD1 | TRBJ2-3 | . | 17 | TRBV18 | CASSPPGTAQGSDTQYF
TRBD1 | TRBJ1-2 | many | 17 | TRBV3-1 | CASSQGQTTGTNYGYTF
TRBD1 | TRBJ1-6 | . | 16 | TRBV7-6 | CASSLRWTGEGSPLHF
. | TRBJ1-4 | many | 16 | TRBV27 | CASSAGRGSTNEKLFF
. | TRBJ1-4 | few | 13 | TRBV5-4 | CASRTGPNEKLFF
. | TRBJ2-5 | many | 14 | TRBV5-1 | CASSLEASGGTQYF
. | TRBJ2-1 | many | 12 | TRBV6-6 | CASSIRGREQFF
TRBD2 | TRBJ2-1 | many | 16 | TRBV5-5 | CASSFTGGAINNEQFF
. | TRBJ2-1 | many | 16 | TRBV6-5 | CASSPRGAGDYNEQFF
. | TRBJ2-5 | few | 12 | TRBV30 | CAWSSEDETQYF
. | TRBJ2-1 | . | 15 | TRBV20-1 | CSAPFSQGGNNEQFF
TRBD2 | TRBJ2-1 | many | 14 | TRBV29-1 | CSAAQRASGGEQFF
. | TRBJ2-1 | . | 12 | TRBV20-1 | CSAREDDHEQFF
. | TRBJ1-1 | few | 14 | TRBV20-1 | CSAYRGGQSTEAFF
. | . | . | 14 | TRBV5-1 | CASSLVPGRETQYF
TRBD1 | TRBJ1-2 | . | 14 | TRBV3-1 | CVSSSGTGVNGYTF
. | TRBJ2-3 | many | 15 | TRBV6-1 | CASSDGTRSTDTQYF
. | TRBJ1-6 | few | 16 | TRBV10-3 | CAISGDPGMRNSPPHF
TRBD2 | TRBJ2-3 | many | 16 | TRBV5-6 | CASSPLLAGAGDTQYF
. | TRBJ1-1 | many | 12 | TRBV29-1 | CSGIRRNTEAFF
. | TRBJ2-3 | many | 13 | TRBV29-1 | CSVVSAGTDTQYF